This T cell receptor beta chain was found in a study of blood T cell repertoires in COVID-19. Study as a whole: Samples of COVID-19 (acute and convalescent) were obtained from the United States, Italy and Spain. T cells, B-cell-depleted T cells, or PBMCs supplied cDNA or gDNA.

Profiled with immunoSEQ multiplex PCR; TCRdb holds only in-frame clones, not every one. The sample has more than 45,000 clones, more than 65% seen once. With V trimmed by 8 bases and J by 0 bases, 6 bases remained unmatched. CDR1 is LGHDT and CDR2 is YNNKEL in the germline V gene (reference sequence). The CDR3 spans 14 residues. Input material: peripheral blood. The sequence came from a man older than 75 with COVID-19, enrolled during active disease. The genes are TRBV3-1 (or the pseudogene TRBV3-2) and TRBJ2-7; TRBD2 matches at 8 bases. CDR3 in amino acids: CASSMAGGSYEQYF. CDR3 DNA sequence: TGTGCCAGCTCCATGGCGGGGGGCTCCTACGAGCAGTACTTC.